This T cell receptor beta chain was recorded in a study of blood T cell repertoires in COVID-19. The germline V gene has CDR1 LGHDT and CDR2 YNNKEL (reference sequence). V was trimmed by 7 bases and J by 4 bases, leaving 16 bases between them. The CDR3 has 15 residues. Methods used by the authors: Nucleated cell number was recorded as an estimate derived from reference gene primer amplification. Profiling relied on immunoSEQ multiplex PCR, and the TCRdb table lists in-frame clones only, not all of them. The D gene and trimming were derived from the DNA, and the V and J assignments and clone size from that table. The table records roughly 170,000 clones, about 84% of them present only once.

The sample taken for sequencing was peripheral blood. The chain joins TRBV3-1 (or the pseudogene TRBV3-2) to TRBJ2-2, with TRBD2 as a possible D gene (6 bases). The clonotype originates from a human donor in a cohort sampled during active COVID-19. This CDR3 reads CASTPGGLGTGELFF. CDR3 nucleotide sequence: TGTGCCAGCACCCCAGGAGGGTTGGGCACCGGGGAGCTGTTTTTT.